The 28 T cell receptor beta chains in this list originate from one sample, sequenced in a study of Ad26.COV2.S vaccination and SARS-CoV-2 variants. Stated treatment: some 20 received Ad26.COV2.S at low or high dose, single or two shots; about 5 received placebo; per-sample allocation not given. The samples were gathered on day 63 after the first injection of vaccine or placebo. This table comes from immunoSEQ multiplex PCR, and its TCRdb copy is limited to in-frame clones, with some not included. The sample records about 380,000 clones, about four fifths being singletons. The sequencing used peripheral blood, collected in a trial of Ad26.COV2.S vaccine versus placebo. These receptors were taken from a person between 18 and 59 years old who received the Ad26.COV2.S COVID-19 vaccine or a placebo.

The rearrangement uses TRBV4-1 and TRBJ1-5, with a tentative D call TRBD1 (5 bases). CDR1 and CDR2 from the germline V gene are MGHRA and YSYEKL. This CDR3 has 15 amino acids. V lost 0 bases, J lost 7 bases, and 13 bases lay in between. CDR3 region: CASSQDTGLWQPQHF. As DNA, the CDR3 is TGCGCCAGCAGCCAAGATACGGGGCTGTGGCAGCCCCAGCATTTT.

V gene TRBV27 combines with J gene TRBJ1-2, with 7 bases that match TRBD1. The CDR3 length is 14 residues. J lost 7 bases, V lost 3 bases, and 8 bases had no gene match. Germline values: CDR1 MNHEY, CDR2 SMNVEV (reference sequence). In nucleotides, the CDR3 is TGTGCCAGCAGTTTGGCTGGGACAGCTCTTGGCTACACCTTC. Protein: CASSLAGTALGYTF.

J is TRBJ1-1 and V is TRBV7-9, with 9 bases identical to TRBD1. Trimming at V came to 6 bases and at J to 6 bases, leaving 8 bases not matched to a gene. Germline values: CDR1 SEHNR, CDR2 FQNEAQ (reference sequence). CDR3 length: 14 amino acids. CDR3 nucleotide sequence: TGTGCCAGCAGATCGACAGGGGGTCTTCCTGAAGCTTTCTTT. Translation: CASRSTGGLPEAFF.

This chain links TRBV19 with TRBJ1-2; D might be TRBD1 (6 bases). The CDR3 spans 17 residues. Germline V CDR1 and CDR2: LNHDA, SQIVND (reference sequence). V was pared by 6 bases and J by 0 bases, with 20 bases between. The CDR3 DNA is TGTGCCAGTAGAGGGAGGACAGATATTCTAGCTAACTATGGCTACACCTTC. Amino acids: CASRGRTDILANYGYTF.

This chain uses TRBV11-2 with TRBJ2-1; D is undetermined. V shed 5 bases and J shed 0 bases, with 11 bases lying between them. Germline V gene sequence: CDR1 SGHAT, CDR2 FQNNGV. The CDR3 is 15 amino acids. In nucleotides, the CDR3 is TGTGCCAGCAGCCCACTATCCGGCTCCTACAATGAGCAGTTCTTC. Its protein product is CASSPLSGSYNEQFF.

The genes are TRBV5-4 and TRBJ2-7; a possible D gene is TRBD2 (5 bases). Trimming removed 2 bases from V and 1 base from J, with 7 bases in between. The CDR3 is made up of 13 amino acids. Germline V gives CDR1 SGHNT, CDR2 YYREEE (reference sequence). The CDR3 DNA is TGTGCCAGCAGCTTCCGGGAATCCTACGAGCAGTACTTC. Its protein is CASSFRESYEQYF.

The genes are TRBV18 and TRBJ2-1; TRBD2 agrees at 10 bases. The germline gives CDR1 KGHSH, CDR2 LQKENI. The ends lost 6 bases at V and 10 bases at J; junction bases unmatched: 6. The CDR3 runs to 13 residues. This chain's CDR3 is CASSRLAGDEQFF. DNA for the CDR3: TGTGCCAGCTCCCGGCTAGCGGGAGACGAGCAGTTCTTC.

Only a few counts were recorded for this clone. This chain connects TRBV18 to TRBJ1-2; TRBD1 aligns across 9 bases. The germline gives CDR1 KGHSH, CDR2 LQKENI. The CDR3 covers 18 residues. Trimming removed 6 bases from V and 5 bases from J; junction bases left unmatched: 19. CDR3 DNA: TGTGCCAGCTCGCCCTTCCCCTTGGACAGGGGCCGTCCATATGGCTACACCTTC. Its translation: CASSPFPLDRGRPYGYTF.

The gene calls are TRBV19 and TRBJ1-5, with TRBD1 as a possible D gene (5 bases). Trimming took 5 bases from V and 7 from J, leaving 18 bases between them. CDR3 length: 15 amino acids. Germline V gives CDR1 LNHDA, CDR2 SQIVND (reference sequence). This chain's CDR3 is CASSYTRGGGQPQHF. In DNA form, the CDR3 reads TGTGCCAGTAGTTATACCCGCGGGGGGGGACAGCCCCAGCATTTT.

The rearrangement links TRBV7-2 to TRBJ1-1, with D unclear. CDR3 length: 15 amino acids. Trimming stripped 1 base from V and 0 bases from J, with 9 bases between. CDR1 is SGHTA, CDR2 FQGNSA, per germline. DNA of the CDR3: TGTGCCAGCAGCTTAGTTAGAACCATGAACACTGAAGCTTTCTTT. This gives the protein CASSLVRTMNTEAFF.

This clone was counted a single time. This chain links TRBV6-6 with TRBJ2-1, with D unresolved. Trimming shortened V by 4 bases and J by 8 bases, and 9 bases separated the two germline ends. The CDR3 loop spans 12 amino acids. Germline V gene lookup returns CDR1 MNHNY and CDR2 SVGAGI (reference sequence). CDR3 amino acids: CASSSSWDEQFF. Written as DNA, the CDR3 is TGTGCCAGCAGTTCCTCTTGGGATGAGCAGTTCTTC.

This sequence joins TRBV2 and TRBJ2-7; no clear D gene. The germline CDR1 and CDR2 sequences are SNHLY and FYNNEI. This CDR3 has 10 amino acids. Deletions cut 7 bases from V and 4 bases from J, with 5 bases between. The CDR3 coding sequence is TGTGCCAGCAACCCGTACGAGCAGTACTTC. It is translated as CASNPYEQYF.

The chain couples TRBV5-1 to TRBJ2-2; 8 bases agree with TRBD2. The CDR3 extends over 16 amino acids. Trimming at V came to 2 bases and at J to 5 bases, leaving 8 bases not matched to a gene. Germline CDR1 is SGHRS and CDR2 is YFSETQ. CDR3 nucleotide sequence: TGCGCCAGCAGCTTCTCAGCGGGAGAAGGGACCGGGGAGCTGTTTTTT. Translation gives CASSFSAGEGTGELFF.

The chain is built from TRBV6-5 and TRBJ2-1; 10 nucleotides line up with TRBD2. Germline V CDR1 and CDR2: MNHEY, SVGAGI. This CDR3 comprises 15 residues. The V gene end was trimmed by 6 bases and the J gene end by 6 bases; junction bases not matched to a gene: 8. The CDR3 region has the DNA TGTGCCAGCAGCGCTCTAGCGGGAGTCGGCAATGAGCAGTTCTTC. It is translated as CASSALAGVGNEQFF.

The chain recombines TRBV2 with TRBJ2-7, with 9 positions matching TRBD1. The junction had 9 bases not matched to a gene; V was cut back by 7 bases and J by 2 bases. Germline assignment: CDR1 SNHLY and CDR2 FYNNEI. The CDR3 is 15 amino acids. This chain's CDR3 is CASTYDRGTTYEQYF. The CDR3 DNA is TGTGCCAGCACCTACGACAGGGGGACTACCTACGAGCAGTACTTC.

As regards this clone: The same CDR3 is also encoded by other DNA sequences in this sample. The V and J genes are TRBV6-5 and TRBJ1-2; D remains ambiguous. Deletions cut 4 bases from V and 4 bases from J, with 10 bases between. CDR1 is MNHEY, CDR2 SVGAGI, per germline. The CDR3 sequence is 13 residues long. The CDR3 sequence is CASSSGQLYGYTF. In nucleotides, the CDR3 is TGTGCCAGCAGTTCCGGCCAGCTCTATGGCTACACCTTC.

The gene calls are TRBV6-6 and TRBJ1-1; the D is unclear. The CDR3 has 12 residues. Trimming removed 8 bases from V and 8 bases from J, with 15 bases in between. Germline V gene data show CDR1 as MNHNY and CDR2 as SVGAGI (reference sequence). CDR3 loop: CASRTEAHEAFF. The CDR3, as DNA: TGTGCCAGCCGCACAGAAGCGCACGAAGCTTTCTTT.

This clone was counted only a few times. This sequence joins TRBV19 and TRBJ1-5; 8 nucleotides align to TRBD1. The CDR3 runs to 14 residues. J gave up 5 bases and V 2 bases, and 2 bases lay outside the gene matches. The germline V gene has CDR1 LNHDA and CDR2 SQIVND (reference sequence). The CDR3 is CASSISGGYQPQHF. CDR3 bases: TGTGCCAGTAGTATATCAGGGGGCTATCAGCCCCAGCATTTT.

J is TRBJ2-7 and V is TRBV5-6; 9 nucleotides match TRBD1. There are 15 residues in the CDR3. CDR1 SGHDT and CDR2 YYEEEE come from the germline V gene. Germline trimming cut 0 bases from V and 0 bases from J; bases unmatched to any gene: 1. CDR3 protein: CASSLDRGLSYEQYF. For the CDR3, the DNA is TGTGCCAGCAGCTTGGACAGGGGGCTCTCCTACGAGCAGTACTTC.

This chain links TRBV7-9 with TRBJ2-1, with 12 nucleotides matching TRBD2. Germline V CDR1 and CDR2: SEHNR, FQNEAQ (reference sequence). Losses at the gene ends were 10 bases for V and 7 bases for J; bases not matched to a gene: 8. The CDR3 loop spans 14 amino acids. CDR3 sequence reads: CAIPTSGSSNEQFF. The CDR3 bases are TGTGCCATCCCGACTAGCGGGAGCAGTAATGAGCAGTTCTTC.

The V and J genes are TRBV18 and TRBJ2-3; 8 nucleotides line up with TRBD2. The CDR3 covers 16 residues. Germline-derived CDR1 and CDR2 are KGHSH and LQKENI. Trimming at V came to 1 base and at J to 5 bases, leaving 8 bases not matched to a gene. For the CDR3, the DNA is TGTGCCAGCTCACCACGGGCAGCGGGAGCGGGAGATACGCAGTATTTT. This codes for CASSPRAAGAGDTQYF.

In this sample, this clone turned up once. This chain's CDR3 is CASSPYSGPGELFF. DNA for the CDR3: TGTGCCAGCAGCCCCTACTCTGGGCCCGGGGAGCTGTTTTTT. The V call is TRBV3-1 (or the pseudogene TRBV3-2), the J call TRBJ2-2; unclear D gene. Trimming took 4 bases from V and 6 from J, leaving 12 bases between them. Germline CDR1 LGHDT, CDR2 YNNKEL (reference sequence). The CDR3 contains 14 residues.

The gene calls are TRBV20-1 and TRBJ1-1; D remains ambiguous. V shed 0 bases and J shed 8 bases, with 7 bases lying between them. CDR1 is DFQATT, CDR2 SNEGSKA, per germline (reference sequence). There are 11 residues in the CDR3. The CDR3 sequence: CSARDEGEAFF. The CDR3 DNA sequence: TGCAGTGCTAGAGATGAAGGGGAAGCTTTCTTT.

The rearrangement joins TRBV18 to TRBJ2-3; D remains ambiguous. V lost 1 base, J lost 3 bases, and 8 bases lay in between. The CDR3 contains 14 residues. Germline V gives CDR1 KGHSH, CDR2 LQKENI. The CDR3 loop reads CASSPRARTDTQYF. As DNA, the CDR3 is TGTGCCAGCTCACCACGGGCCAGAACAGATACGCAGTATTTT.

This chain links TRBV7-9 with TRBJ1-1; TRBD1 agrees at 8 bases. The CDR3 has 16 residues. The V and J ends lost 0 bases and 1 base, in that order; junction bases with no gene match: 4. The germline V gene has CDR1 SEHNR and CDR2 FQNEAQ (reference sequence). CDR3: CASSLALGTGNTEAFF. In nucleotides, the CDR3 is TGTGCCAGCAGCTTAGCTCTCGGGACAGGGAACACTGAAGCTTTCTTT.

The gene calls are TRBV18 and TRBJ2-3; a weak D match, TRBD1 (6 bases). The V end lost 4 bases, the J end lost 2 bases, and 22 bases lay between the germline ends. Germline CDR1 is KGHSH and CDR2 is LQKENI. The CDR3 spans 18 residues. The CDR3 region has the DNA TGTGCCAGCTCACTCTTAACTGCAGAGGGACATCTCACAGATACGCAGTATTTT. Residues: CASSLLTAEGHLTDTQYF.

This clone was seen more than once but under ten times. The chain combines TRBV7-2 with TRBJ2-1; D is possibly TRBD2 (7 bases). The CDR3 runs 15 residues. Per the germline V gene, CDR1 is SGHTA and CDR2 is FQGNSA. V was clipped by 1 base and J by 6 bases, with 13 bases between them. CDR3 region: CASSLVGAGANEQFF. CDR3 DNA sequence: TGTGCCAGCAGCTTAGTTGGGGCGGGGGCCAATGAGCAGTTCTTC.

The chain uses TRBV11-3 and TRBJ1-2; perhaps TRBD1 as D (5 bases). Germline CDR1 is SGHNT and CDR2 is YENEEA. The CDR3 is made up of 13 amino acids. Trimming shortened V by 5 bases and J by 5 bases, and 12 bases separated the two germline ends. The CDR3 is CASSMTGTYGYTF. The CDR3 nucleotides read TGTGCCAGCAGCATGACTGGGACGTATGGCTACACCTTC.